The rows below give T cell receptor beta chains drawn from one sample of a study of blood T cell repertoires in COVID-19. Sequenced by immunoSEQ multiplex PCR; TCRdb stores in-frame clones only, minus some. The data hold approximately 300,000 clones, with over 80% observed a single time. The specimen was peripheral blood. These receptors all come from a woman between 50 and 59 years old with COVID-19, enrolled during active disease. CDR3s leave out the opening cysteine and the closing phenylalanine or tryptophan.

v_gene: TRBV11-3
CDR3aa: ASSRLAGAYEQY

v_gene: TRBV6-5
CDR3aa: ASRGGNSNQPQH

v_gene: TRBV7-9
CDR3aa: ASSLHDRSGWDNEQF

v_gene: TRBV30
CDR3aa: AWNLGGASDTEAF

v_gene: TRBV6-2/TRBV6-3
CDR3aa: ASSYTYNEQF

v_gene: TRBV5-1
CDR3aa: ASSLVPDQPQH

v_gene: TRBV11-2
CDR3aa: ASSFLFGQGAVGTGELF

v_gene: TRBV5-1
CDR3aa: ASSFLDREDGYT

v_gene: TRBV7-8
CDR3aa: ASSLDRDEQY

v_gene: TRBV28
CDR3aa: ASSLLGQGNYGYT

v_gene: TRBV5-1
CDR3aa: ASSGTGSSEQF

v_gene: TRBV21-1
CDR3aa: ASSKDPTSYNEQF

v_gene: TRBV4-2
CDR3aa: ASSQGSAETQY

v_gene: TRBV5-4
CDR3aa: ASSHGLAGGPGELF

v_gene: TRBV7-8
CDR3aa: ASSVRTSGTTDTQY

v_gene: TRBV3-1/TRBV3-2
CDR3aa: ASSHGDLETQY

v_gene: TRBV19
CDR3aa: ASSWGSGTAPGNTIY

v_gene: TRBV19
CDR3aa: ASSRTSGTAKTQY

v_gene: TRBV4-1
CDR3aa: ASSPTGAGANVLT

v_gene: TRBV4-3
CDR3aa: ASSQGSSPLH

v_gene: TRBV6-6
CDR3aa: ASSPLVEQF

v_gene: TRBV21-1
CDR3aa: ASSPTGGPRAF

v_gene: TRBV11-2
CDR3aa: ASSLLLAGASGANVLT

v_gene: TRBV2
CDR3aa: ASRASGSYEQF

v_gene: TRBV5-6
CDR3aa: ASSWDRGSSYEQY

v_gene: TRBV5-1
CDR3aa: ASSPSQQGRDTQY

v_gene: TRBV29-1
CDR3aa: SVSQYNEQF

v_gene: TRBV6-6
CDR3aa: AYRDRVHEKLF

v_gene: TRBV4-3
CDR3aa: ASSQDWRRDSSYNEQF

v_gene: TRBV4-2
CDR3aa: ASSQDPQVLSSYNSPLH

v_gene: TRBV7-9
CDR3aa: ASSRDSRKDEAF

v_gene: TRBV3-1/TRBV3-2
CDR3aa: ASSQDHKDTQY

v_gene: TRBV19
CDR3aa: ATQGGRAKNIQY

v_gene: TRBV6-2/TRBV6-3
CDR3aa: ASSPIVSGDTQY

v_gene: TRBV27
CDR3aa: ASSPRQLYNEQF

v_gene: TRBV6-1
CDR3aa: ASSEVAGVGTGELF

v_gene: TRBV24-1
CDR3aa: ATSDRTGGAGELF

v_gene: TRBV12-3/TRBV12-4
CDR3aa: ASSLGEWRY

v_gene: TRBV4-2
CDR3aa: ASSILGSRREQF

v_gene: TRBV19
CDR3aa: ASRGTVNYGYT

v_gene: TRBV4-2
CDR3aa: ASSQDSGTNTGELF

v_gene: TRBV5-1
CDR3aa: ASSLGGGAYNEQF

v_gene: TRBV11-2
CDR3aa: ASSSPGLNTGELF

v_gene: TRBV4-3
CDR3aa: ASSQDGEGVGAKQEAF

v_gene: TRBV5-1
CDR3aa: ASSPTSGSSYEQY

v_gene: TRBV4-1
CDR3aa: ASSHPGGGTEAF

v_gene: TRBV28
CDR3aa: ASRPLQGGRYNEQF

v_gene: TRBV30
CDR3aa: AWSVQGSQPQH

v_gene: TRBV29-1
CDR3aa: SVLELAATYEQY

v_gene: TRBV7-2
CDR3aa: ASSLGVGRGETQY

v_gene: TRBV6-2/TRBV6-3
CDR3aa: ASSYTRLPDGYT

v_gene: TRBV29-1
CDR3aa: SVEDRGRGEQY

v_gene: TRBV29-1
CDR3aa: SVEEGLEKLF

v_gene: TRBV29-1
CDR3aa: SVQLAGGRGTGELF

v_gene: TRBV19
CDR3aa: ASSISRTGSEQY

v_gene: TRBV10-2
CDR3aa: ASSEGGTGPYGYT

v_gene: TRBV18
CDR3aa: ASSPTGPGELF

v_gene: TRBV28
CDR3aa: ASSFTRQGGTEAF

v_gene: TRBV5-1
CDR3aa: ASSLGTYTNTEAF